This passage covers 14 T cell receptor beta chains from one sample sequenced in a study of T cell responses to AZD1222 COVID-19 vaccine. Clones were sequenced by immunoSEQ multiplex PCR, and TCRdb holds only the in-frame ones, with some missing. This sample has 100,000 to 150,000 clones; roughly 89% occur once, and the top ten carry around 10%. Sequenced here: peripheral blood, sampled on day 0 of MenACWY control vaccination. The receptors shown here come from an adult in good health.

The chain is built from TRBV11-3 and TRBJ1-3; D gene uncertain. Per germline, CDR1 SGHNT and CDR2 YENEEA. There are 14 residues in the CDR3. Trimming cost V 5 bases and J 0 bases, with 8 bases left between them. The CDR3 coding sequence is TGTGCCAGCAGCACCTGGAGCTCTGGAAACACCATATATTTT. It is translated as CASSTWSSGNTIYF. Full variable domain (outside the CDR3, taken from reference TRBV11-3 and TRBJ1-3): EAGVVQSPRYKIIEKKQPVAFWCNPISGHNTLYWYLQNLGQGPELLIRYENEEAVDDSQLPKDRFSAERLKGVDSTLKIQPAELGDSAVYLCASSTWSSGNTIYFGEGSWLTVV.

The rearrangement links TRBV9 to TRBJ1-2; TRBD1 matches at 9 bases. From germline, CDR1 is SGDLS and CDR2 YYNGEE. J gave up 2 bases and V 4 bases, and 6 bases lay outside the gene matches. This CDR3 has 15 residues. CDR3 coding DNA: TGTGCCAGCAGCCCAACAGGACAGGGGAACTATGGCTACACCTTC. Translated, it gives CASSPTGQGNYGYTF.

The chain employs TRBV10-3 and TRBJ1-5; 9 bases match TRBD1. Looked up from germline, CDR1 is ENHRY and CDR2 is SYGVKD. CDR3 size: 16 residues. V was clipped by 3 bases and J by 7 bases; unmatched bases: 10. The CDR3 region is CAISDHAGQGRQPQHF. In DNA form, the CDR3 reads TGTGCCATCAGTGACCACGCCGGACAGGGGAGGCAGCCCCAGCATTTT.

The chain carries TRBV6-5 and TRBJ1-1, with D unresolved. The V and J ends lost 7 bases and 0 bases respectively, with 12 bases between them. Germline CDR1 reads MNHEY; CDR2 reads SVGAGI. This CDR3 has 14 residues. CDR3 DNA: TGTGCCAGCACCGAATGGGTTATGAACACTGAAGCTTTCTTT. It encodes CASTEWVMNTEAFF.

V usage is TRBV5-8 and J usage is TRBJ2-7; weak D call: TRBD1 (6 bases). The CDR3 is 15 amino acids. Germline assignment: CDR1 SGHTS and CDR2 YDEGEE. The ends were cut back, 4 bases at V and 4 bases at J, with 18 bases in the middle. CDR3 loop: CASSHRDKNGYEQYF. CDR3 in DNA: TGTGCCAGCAGCCACCGGGACAAAAATGGGTACGAGCAGTACTTC.

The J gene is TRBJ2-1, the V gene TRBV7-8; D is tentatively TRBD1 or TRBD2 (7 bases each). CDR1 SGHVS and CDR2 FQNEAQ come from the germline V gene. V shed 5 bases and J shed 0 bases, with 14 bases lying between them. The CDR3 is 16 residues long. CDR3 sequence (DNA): TGTGCCAGCAGCCCAGGGGGGGCATCCTCCTACAATGAGCAGTTCTTC. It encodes CASSPGGASSYNEQFF.

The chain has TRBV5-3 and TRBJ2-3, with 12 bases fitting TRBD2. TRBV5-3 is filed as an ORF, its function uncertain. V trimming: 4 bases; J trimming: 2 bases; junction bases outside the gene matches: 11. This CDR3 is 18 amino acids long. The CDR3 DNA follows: TGTGCCAGAAGCCCGCGGCTAGCGGGAGGGACTTTCACAGATACGCAGTATTTT. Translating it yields CARSPRLAGGTFTDTQYF.

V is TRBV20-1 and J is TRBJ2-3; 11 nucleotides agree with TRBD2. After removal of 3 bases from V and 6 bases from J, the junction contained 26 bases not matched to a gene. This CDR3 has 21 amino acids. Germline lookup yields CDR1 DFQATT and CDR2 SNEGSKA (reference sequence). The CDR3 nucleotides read TGCAGTGCTAGTCATAGCGGGAGGGGGTTAGGAAGAGGGGTTATTTCGGATACGCAGTATTTT. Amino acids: CSASHSGRGLGRGVISDTQYF.

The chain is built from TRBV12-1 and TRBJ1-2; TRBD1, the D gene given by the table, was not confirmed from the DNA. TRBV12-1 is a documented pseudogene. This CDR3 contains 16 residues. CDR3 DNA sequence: TGTGCCAGCAGCCCAAACGACAGGGAAGGCGATGTTGGCTACACCTTC. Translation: CASSPNDREGDVGYTF.

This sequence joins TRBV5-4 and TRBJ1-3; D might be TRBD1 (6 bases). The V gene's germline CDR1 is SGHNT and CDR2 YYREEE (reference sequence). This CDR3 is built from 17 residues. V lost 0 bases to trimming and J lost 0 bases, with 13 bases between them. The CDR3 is CASSLAGGTYSGNTIYF. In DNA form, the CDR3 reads TGTGCCAGCAGCTTGGCCGGTGGGACATACTCTGGAAACACCATATATTTT.

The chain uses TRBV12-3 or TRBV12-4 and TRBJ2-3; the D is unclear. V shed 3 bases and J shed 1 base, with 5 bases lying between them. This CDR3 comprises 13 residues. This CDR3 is CASSLKGTDTQYF. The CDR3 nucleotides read TGTGCCAGCAGTTTGAAGGGCACAGATACGCAGTATTTT.

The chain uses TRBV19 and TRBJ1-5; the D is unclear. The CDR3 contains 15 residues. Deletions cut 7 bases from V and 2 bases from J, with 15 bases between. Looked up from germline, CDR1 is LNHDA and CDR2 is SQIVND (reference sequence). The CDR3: CASTPLGGGNQPQHF. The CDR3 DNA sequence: TGTGCCAGTACCCCATTGGGTGGGGGCAATCAGCCCCAGCATTTT. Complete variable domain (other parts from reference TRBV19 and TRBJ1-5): DGGITQSPKYLFRKEGQNVTLSCEQNLNHDAMYWYRQDPGQGLRLIYYSQIVNDFQKGDIAEGYSVSREKKESFPLTVTSAQKNPTAFYLCASTPLGGGNQPQHFGDGTRLSIL.

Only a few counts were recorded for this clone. The CDR3 reads CASSPRTSGFSYEQYF. CDR3 DNA: TGTGCCAGTAGCCCAAGGACTAGCGGCTTCTCCTACGAGCAGTACTTC. This chain joins TRBV19 and TRBJ2-7, with 10 bases aligning to TRBD2. The CDR3 is made up of 16 amino acids. V trimming: 6 bases; J trimming: 0 bases; junction bases outside the gene matches: 8. Germline V CDR1 and CDR2: LNHDA, SQIVND (reference sequence).

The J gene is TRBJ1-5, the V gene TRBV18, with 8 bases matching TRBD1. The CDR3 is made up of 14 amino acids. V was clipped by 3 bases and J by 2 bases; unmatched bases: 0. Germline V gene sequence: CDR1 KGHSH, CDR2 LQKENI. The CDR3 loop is CASSPDRGNQPQHF. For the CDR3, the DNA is TGTGCCAGCTCACCGGACAGGGGCAATCAGCCCCAGCATTTT.